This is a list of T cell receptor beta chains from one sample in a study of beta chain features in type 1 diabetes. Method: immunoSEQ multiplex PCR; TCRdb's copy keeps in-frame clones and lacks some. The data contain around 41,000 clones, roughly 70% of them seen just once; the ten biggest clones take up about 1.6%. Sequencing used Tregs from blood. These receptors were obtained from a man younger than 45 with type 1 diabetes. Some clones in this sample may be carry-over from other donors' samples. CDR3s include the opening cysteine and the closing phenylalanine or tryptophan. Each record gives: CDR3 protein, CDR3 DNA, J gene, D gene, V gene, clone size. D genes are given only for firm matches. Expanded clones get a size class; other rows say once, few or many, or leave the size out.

CDR3 protein: CASGLTGQPQHF; CDR3 DNA: TGTGCTAGTGGTTTGACGGGGCAGCCCCAGCATTTT; J gene: TRBJ1-5; D gene: NA; V gene: TRBV12-5; clone size: NA
CDR3 protein: CASSQRQGATGEQYF; CDR3 DNA: TGTGCCAGCAGCCAACGACAGGGGGCAACTGGCGAGCAGTACTTC; J gene: TRBJ2-7; D gene: TRBD1; V gene: TRBV7-9; clone size: NA
CDR3 protein: CASSQDMRTDTQYF; CDR3 DNA: TGCGCCAGCAGCCAAGATATGAGGACAGATACGCAGTATTTT; J gene: TRBJ2-3; D gene: NA; V gene: TRBV4-3; clone size: NA
CDR3 protein: CASSEGDSAIF; CDR3 DNA: TGTGCCAGCAGCGAAGGGGACTCCGCGATCTTC; J gene: TRBJ2-1; D gene: NA; V gene: TRBV28; clone size: few
CDR3 protein: CASSGLHLAAKNIQYF; CDR3 DNA: TGTGCCAGCAGCGGCTTACATTTGGCAGCCAAAAACATTCAGTACTTC; J gene: TRBJ2-4; D gene: NA; V gene: TRBV5-6; clone size: NA
CDR3 protein: CASSGLRISTEAFF; CDR3 DNA: TGTGCCAGCAGCGGACTACGCATTAGCACTGAAGCTTTCTTT; J gene: TRBJ1-1; D gene: NA; V gene: TRBV5-8; clone size: NA
CDR3 protein: CSVPGGPSWDIQYF; CDR3 DNA: TGCAGCGTTCCGGGGGGGCCTTCCTGGGACATTCAGTACTTC; J gene: TRBJ2-4; D gene: TRBD2; V gene: TRBV29-1; clone size: NA
CDR3 protein: CSVEDGGDEQYF; CDR3 DNA: TGCAGCGTTGAAGATGGAGGGGACGAGCAGTACTTC; J gene: TRBJ2-7; D gene: NA; V gene: TRBV29-1; clone size: few
CDR3 protein: CASSPSSGANVLTF; CDR3 DNA: TGTGCCAGCAGTCCTAGCTCTGGGGCCAACGTCCTGACTTTC; J gene: TRBJ2-6; D gene: NA; V gene: TRBV14; clone size: NA
CDR3 protein: CSVVSGGYTF; CDR3 DNA: TGCAGCGTTGTTTCCGGGGGCTACACCTTC; J gene: TRBJ1-2; D gene: NA; V gene: TRBV29-1; clone size: NA
CDR3 protein: CASSSEYEQYF; CDR3 DNA: TGTGCCAGCAGTTCGGAGTACGAGCAGTACTTC; J gene: TRBJ2-7; D gene: NA; V gene: TRBV6-5; clone size: NA
CDR3 protein: CASSLGGDQPQHF; CDR3 DNA: TGTGCCAGCAGCCTGGGGGGGGATCAGCCCCAGCATTTT; J gene: TRBJ1-5; D gene: NA; V gene: TRBV9; clone size: NA
CDR3 protein: CASSPTGFYGYTF; CDR3 DNA: TGTGCCAGCAGCCCTACAGGGTTCTATGGCTACACCTTC; J gene: TRBJ1-2; D gene: NA; V gene: TRBV25-1; clone size: few
CDR3 protein: CASSPDPGTPNTGELFF; CDR3 DNA: TGTGCCAGTAGTCCCGACCCCGGGACACCGAACACCGGGGAGCTGTTTTTT; J gene: TRBJ2-2; D gene: NA; V gene: TRBV19; clone size: few
CDR3 protein: CASSLEGGGAFTYEQYF; CDR3 DNA: TGCGCCAGCAGCTTGGAAGGAGGCGGTGCTTTTACCTACGAGCAGTACTTC; J gene: TRBJ2-7; D gene: NA; V gene: TRBV5-1; clone size: few
CDR3 protein: CASSPEGANYGYTF; CDR3 DNA: TGTGCCAGCTCACCAGAGGGCGCTAACTATGGCTACACCTTC; J gene: TRBJ1-2; D gene: NA; V gene: TRBV18; clone size: NA
CDR3 protein: CASSFDRVQETQYF; CDR3 DNA: TGTGCCAGCAGCTTTGACAGGGTCCAAGAGACCCAGTACTTC; J gene: TRBJ2-5; D gene: TRBD1; V gene: TRBV5-4; clone size: NA
CDR3 protein: CASSPLTSRGVRDTQYF; CDR3 DNA: TGTGCCAGCAGTCCTTTAACCTCCCGGGGAGTCAGAGATACGCAGTATTTT; J gene: TRBJ2-3; D gene: NA; V gene: TRBV28; clone size: once
CDR3 protein: CASSRLAGGRAKNIQYF; CDR3 DNA: TGTGCCAGCAGCCGACTAGCGGGGGGACGAGCCAAAAACATTCAGTACTTC; J gene: TRBJ2-4; D gene: TRBD2; V gene: TRBV6-8; clone size: NA
CDR3 protein: CASSEQGIYQPQHF; CDR3 DNA: TGTGCCAGCAGTGAACAGGGGATTTATCAGCCCCAGCATTTT; J gene: TRBJ1-5; D gene: NA; V gene: TRBV6-1; clone size: few
CDR3 protein: CASNRREADTQYF; CDR3 DNA: TGTGCCAGCAATAGGAGGGAAGCAGATACGCAGTATTTT; J gene: TRBJ2-3; D gene: NA; V gene: TRBV28; clone size: NA
CDR3 protein: CASRGQLLYNEQFF; CDR3 DNA: TGTGCCAGCAGGGGACAGCTACTCTACAATGAGCAGTTCTTC; J gene: TRBJ2-1; D gene: TRBD1; V gene: TRBV2; clone size: NA
CDR3 protein: CASSSRQGQDTGELFF; CDR3 DNA: TGTGCCAGCAGCTCCAGACAGGGACAAGACACCGGGGAGCTGTTTTTT; J gene: TRBJ2-2; D gene: TRBD1; V gene: TRBV11-2; clone size: NA
CDR3 protein: CASLRSDNSPLHF; CDR3 DNA: TGTGCCAGCCTACGTTCGGATAATTCACCCCTCCACTTT; J gene: TRBJ1-6; D gene: NA; V gene: TRBV2; clone size: NA
CDR3 protein: CAWQGPEEGNTIYF; CDR3 DNA: TGTGCCTGGCAGGGCCCAGAAGAAGGAAACACCATATATTTT; J gene: TRBJ1-3; D gene: NA; V gene: TRBV30; clone size: NA
CDR3 protein: CASGQGETQYF; CDR3 DNA: TGTGCCAGTGGACAGGGGGAGACCCAGTACTTC; J gene: TRBJ2-5; D gene: TRBD1; V gene: TRBV19; clone size: few